This TCR beta chain is from a study of spatial heterogeneity in lung cancer. Study outcomes and limitations: Counts of expanded alpha and beta TCRs within tumors tracked the tumor nonsynonymous mutation count.

Indicated time point: sample taken at primary tumor resection. This clonotype was seen repeatedly, ten times or more. Its specificity is unknown. V was cut by 2 bases and J by 5 bases, with 12 bases left in between. The germline V gene encodes CDR1 MNHEY and CDR2 SMNVEV (reference sequence). CDR3 length: 14 residues. MiXCR, run by TCRdb on the 5' RACE reads, gives a single entry per CDR3 protein. In the table there are 5,000 or so distinct CDR3 sequences, 12% of which are singletons. V usage is TRBV27 and J usage is TRBJ1-1, with D perhaps TRBD1 (5 bases). This clonotype originated in a male donor with early-stage non-small cell lung cancer. The sequencing here drew on lung tumor tissue, taken at surgery. This CDR3 reads CASSLGGGRTEAFF. The CDR3 nucleotides read TGTGCCAGCAGTTTAGGTGGGGGAAGGACTGAAGCTTTCTTT.